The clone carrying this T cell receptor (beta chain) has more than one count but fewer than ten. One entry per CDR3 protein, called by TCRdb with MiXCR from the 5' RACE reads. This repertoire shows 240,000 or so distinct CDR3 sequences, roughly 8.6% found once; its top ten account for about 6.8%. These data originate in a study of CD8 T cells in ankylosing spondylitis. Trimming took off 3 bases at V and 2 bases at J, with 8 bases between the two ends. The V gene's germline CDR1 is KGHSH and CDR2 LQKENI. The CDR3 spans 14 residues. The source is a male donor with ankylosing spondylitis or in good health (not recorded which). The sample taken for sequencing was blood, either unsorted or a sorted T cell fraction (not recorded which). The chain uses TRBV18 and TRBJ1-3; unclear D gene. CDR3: CASSPGVPGNTIYF. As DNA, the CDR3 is TGTGCCAGCTCACCTGGAGTGCCTGGAAACACCATATATTTT.